What follows is one TCR beta chain and its context. Its antigen is unidentified. The CDR3 runs 14 residues. Germline CDR1 is SGHAT and CDR2 is FQNNGV. The J segment lost 9 bases and the V segment lost 5 bases, leaving 8 bases of the junction unmatched. The PCR had 60 Vbeta and 13 Jbeta primers. Generated by immunoSEQ multiplex PCR, the TCRdb table keeps only in-frame clones and is missing some. The sample lists just over 200,000 clones; more than 65% were seen once. This sample stems from a study of cytomegalovirus exposure and HLA in healthy donors. Study outcomes and limitations: Clonal expansion was found to be greater in HLA-associated TCR beta chains than in equally common others in a later analysis. According to reports, the classifier identified cytomegalovirus status with high specificity and sensitivity.

The TCR sequence derives from a man aged 45-65 years in good health and CMV-seronegative. Sequencing was done on a sample of PBMCs. This rearrangement joins TRBV11-2 to TRBJ2-2; TRBD1 aligns across 8 bases. The CDR3 DNA reads TGTGCCAGCAGCCTAAGTCAGGGGGCGAGGGAGCTGTTTTTT. This gives the protein CASSLSQGARELFF.